Below, 10 T cell receptor beta chains from the same sample are listed, as sequenced in a study of control samples from healthy donors and cancer patients (TCRdb year 2020). The method behind the library was the immunoSEQ multiplex PCR assay. TCRdb carries this immuneACCESS record with in-frame sequences only. Its versions omit some clonotypes, under half of them owing to an unresolved V gene in the studies checked, with the rest unexplained. The sample table shows 130,000 to 150,000 clones, and 85% to 95% are seen once. The top ten clonotypes cover approximately 14% of the sample. The sample comprised PBMCs. The origin of the receptors is a man in his sixties with colorectal cancer.

The rearrangement joins TRBV7-6 to TRBJ1-3; 9 bases map to TRBD1. Trimming removed 5 bases from V and 3 bases from J; junction bases left unmatched: 5. CDR1 and CDR2 (germline): SGHVS, FNYEAQ. There are 15 residues in the CDR3. The CDR3 is CASSTTGGGGNTIYF. The CDR3, as DNA: TGTGCCAGCAGCACTACAGGGGGCGGTGGAAACACCATATATTTT.

V gene TRBV28 combines with J gene TRBJ1-6; 8 nucleotides match TRBD1. Trimming at V came to 7 bases and at J to 6 bases, leaving 5 bases not matched to a gene. Germline V gene lookup returns CDR1 MDHEN and CDR2 SYDVKM. CDR3 length: 14 amino acids. The CDR3 here is CASNPGQGNSPLHF. The DNA of the CDR3 is TGTGCCAGCAATCCTGGACAGGGTAATTCACCCCTCCACTTT.

The chain couples TRBV24-1 to TRBJ1-2, with TRBD1 as a possible D gene (6 bases). The CDR3 loop spans 13 amino acids. V lost 2 bases, J lost 6 bases, and 9 bases lay in between. Germline V gene data show CDR1 as KGHDR and CDR2 as SFDVKD. The CDR3 bases are TGTGCCACCAGTGATTGGCAGGGGAATGGCTACACCTTC. Amino acid sequence: CATSDWQGNGYTF.

The chain couples TRBV5-5 to TRBJ1-3; 8 bases match TRBD1. The V gene end was trimmed by 5 bases and the J gene end by 0 bases; junction bases not matched to a gene: 4. This CDR3 region has 15 residues. Germline CDR1 reads SGHKS; CDR2 reads YYEKEE (reference sequence). The CDR3: CASSYDRGSGNTIYF. CDR3 nucleotide sequence: TGTGCCAGCAGTTACGACAGGGGCTCTGGAAACACCATATATTTT.

The J gene is TRBJ2-3, the V gene TRBV6-2 or TRBV6-3; D may match TRBD1 or TRBD2 (5 bases each). The V end was cut by 5 bases, the J end by 6 bases, with 30 bases between. CDR1 and CDR2 from the germline V gene are MNHEY and SVGEGT. CDR3 size: 19 residues. CDR3 DNA sequence: TGTGCCAGCAGTCAGAGGGATCCCTGGGGGACGGGGCAAGAGGATACGCAGTATTTT. This sequence encodes CASSQRDPWGTGQEDTQYF.

The chain is built from TRBV7-2 and TRBJ1-1, with TRBD1 as a possible D gene (5 bases). The germline V gene has CDR1 SGHTA and CDR2 FQGNSA. Trimming pared 6 bases from V and 1 base from J, leaving 12 bases between. This CDR3 spans 14 amino acids. The CDR3 bases are TGTGCCAGCAGGCTATCGGGGGGGAACACTGAAGCTTTCTTT. This translates into CASRLSGGNTEAFF.

The chain carries TRBV5-1 and TRBJ2-7; 7 nucleotides line up with TRBD2. The CDR3 has 14 residues. Unmatched junction bases numbered 7, after V lost 2 bases and J lost 5 bases. Germline assignment: CDR1 SGHRS and CDR2 YFSETQ. The CDR3: CASSLGGGEDEQYF. The CDR3 DNA reads as TGCGCCAGCAGCTTAGGCGGGGGAGAGGACGAGCAGTACTTC.

V and J are TRBV27 and TRBJ2-7; D is perhaps TRBD2 (6 bases). Germline V lookup: CDR1 MNHEY, CDR2 SMNVEV (reference sequence). This CDR3 has 13 residues. V was trimmed by 5 bases and J by 0 bases, leaving 8 bases between them. CDR3 DNA: TGTGCCAGCAGTGCGGGGAGCTCCTACGAGCAGTACTTC. Protein product: CASSAGSSYEQYF.

V usage is TRBV5-1 and J usage is TRBJ1-2; tentatively, D is TRBD1 (6 bases). The ends were cut back, 0 bases at V and 5 bases at J, with 14 bases in the middle. The V gene's germline CDR1 is SGHRS and CDR2 YFSETQ. This CDR3 region has 15 residues. The CDR3 spells CASSLGQGLGYGYTF. The DNA for the CDR3 is TGCGCCAGCAGCTTGGGGCAGGGGCTTGGATATGGCTACACCTTC.

The genes are TRBV14 and TRBJ2-4; 7 bases match TRBD1. CDR1 and CDR2 (germline): SGHDN, FVKESK. Trimming cost V 4 bases and J 0 bases; bases outside gene matches: 3. The CDR3 spans 15 residues. CDR3 in DNA: TGTGCCAGCAGCCCTAGGACAGGAGCCAAAAACATTCAGTACTTC. Its translation: CASSPRTGAKNIQYF.